This T cell receptor (beta chain) appears in the sequencing data of a study of T cell changes during pregnancy in multiple sclerosis. Clones were read by immunoSEQ multiplex PCR, and TCRdb kept only the in-frame ones, dropping some. The table includes 65,000 to 95,000 clones, around 93% detected once. Trimming took 1 base from V and 3 from J, leaving 12 bases between them. The CDR3 extends over 15 amino acids. CDR1 is MGHRA, CDR2 YSYEKL, per germline. Sequenced material: peripheral blood, taken after pregnancy. This receptor was identified in a female donor in good health, enrolled as a control in a pregnancy study. The gene calls are TRBV4-1 and TRBJ1-2, with TRBD1 as a possible D gene (6 bases). The CDR3 here is CASSQGSTGDYGYTF. The CDR3 DNA sequence: TGCGCCAGCAGCCAAGGCTCGACAGGAGACTATGGCTACACCTTC.